This TCR beta chain was captured by sequencing in a study of T-cell reconstitution after alpha-beta-depleted transplantation in children. The germline V and J ends were trimmed by 0 bases and 5 bases, with 14 bases remaining between them. Germline CDR1 is SQVTM and CDR2 is ANQGSEA. The CDR3 is made up of 15 amino acids. This clonotype was recorded a few times. Its antigen is currently unknown. Study-wide results and limits: Expanded graft clones, several hundred of them, were reportedly the source of alpha-beta T cells about two months after transplant.

As it was prepared, the TCRbeta library received unique molecular identifiers. MiXCR, applied by TCRdb to the PCR reads, yields one record per CDR3 protein. The sample holds about 340,000 distinct CDR3 sequences, about 16% seen once. The material sequenced was PBMCs, mostly from graft donor cells, taken 360 days after TCRalphabeta/CD19-depleted stem cell transplant. This sequence joins TRBV29-1 and TRBJ2-1, with D possibly TRBD2 on 5 matching bases. The sequence derives from a male patient between 2 and 15 years old who had a stem cell transplant for acute lymphoblastic leukemia, so the T cells may come from the graft donor. CDR3 sequence reads: CSVEDRTRRDNEQFF. The CDR3 region has the DNA TGCAGCGTTGAAGATCGCACTAGGAGAGACAATGAGCAGTTCTTC.